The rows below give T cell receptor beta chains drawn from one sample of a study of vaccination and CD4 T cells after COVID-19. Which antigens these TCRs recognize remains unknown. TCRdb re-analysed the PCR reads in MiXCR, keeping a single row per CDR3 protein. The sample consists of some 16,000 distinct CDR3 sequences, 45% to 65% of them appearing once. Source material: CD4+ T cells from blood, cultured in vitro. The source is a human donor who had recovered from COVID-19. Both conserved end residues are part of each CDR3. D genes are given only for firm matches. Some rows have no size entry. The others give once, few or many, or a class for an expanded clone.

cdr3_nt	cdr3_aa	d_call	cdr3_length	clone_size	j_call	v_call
TGTGCCAGCAGTTTATCGATAAGACTAGCGGGATTCAATGAGCAGTTCTTC	CASSLSIRLAGFNEQFF	TRBD2	17	NA	TRBJ2-1	TRBV27
TGTGCCAGCAGCCGGGCGGGGCAAGCTTACGATACGCAGTATTTT	CASSRAGQAYDTQYF	NA	15	few	TRBJ2-3	TRBV27
TGCAGTGCTGGAGACGGAAATCAGCCCCAGCATTTT	CSAGDGNQPQHF	NA	12	few	TRBJ1-5	TRBV20-1
TGCAGTGCTAGACCTTCCGAAGACAGCGTCCAAGAGACCCAGTACTTC	CSARPSEDSVQETQYF	NA	16	NA	TRBJ2-5	TRBV20-1
TGTGCCAGCTTCCTATCAGCGGGAGCCAATGAGCAGTTCTTC	CASFLSAGANEQFF	TRBD2	14	NA	TRBJ2-1	TRBV6-1
TGTGCCAGCAGCTTAGGGTATAGCGGGGAGCAGTATTTT	CASSLGYSGEQYF	TRBD2	13	NA	TRBJ2-3	TRBV11-2
TGTGCCAGCTACGGGGGGGTTAGCGTGGAGACCCAGTACTTC	CASYGGVSVETQYF	NA	14	few	TRBJ2-5	TRBV21-1
TGTGCCAGCAGTCCTCAGGGGGCGATCTACGAGCAGTACTTC	CASSPQGAIYEQYF	TRBD1	14	few	TRBJ2-7	TRBV6-1
TGTGCCAGCAGTCCTCCGACAGGGGGGAACACCATATATTTT	CASSPPTGGNTIYF	TRBD1	14	medium-sized	TRBJ1-3	TRBV28
TGTGCCAGCACTTGGACAGGTATTAATGAAAAACTGTTTTTT	CASTWTGINEKLFF	TRBD1	14	NA	TRBJ1-4	TRBV2
TGTGCCAGCAGCCAAAAGCTACAATCACCCCTCCACTTT	CASSQKLQSPLHF	NA	13	NA	TRBJ1-6	TRBV14
TGTGCCACCAGTGACGCTGGGACTAGCGGGACGTACGAGCAGTACTTC	CATSDAGTSGTYEQYF	TRBD2	16	NA	TRBJ2-7	TRBV24-1
TGCGCCAGCAGCTTGGCAGAGACCCAGTACTTC	CASSLAETQYF	NA	11	NA	TRBJ2-5	TRBV5-1
TGTGCCAGCAGTGTACTGGGCAGGTATAGCAATCAGCCCCAGCATTTT	CASSVLGRYSNQPQHF	NA	16	NA	TRBJ1-5	TRBV6-1
TGTGCCAGCTTTAAAAGCCTTAACTATGGCTACACCTTC	CASFKSLNYGYTF	NA	13	few	TRBJ1-2	TRBV6-1
TGTGCCAGTAGTAGGGAAGTCCCCTCCTACGAGCAGTACTTC	CASSREVPSYEQYF	NA	14	NA	TRBJ2-7	TRBV19
TGTGCCAGCAGCTTAGTCCAGGGTATCACTGAAGCTTTCTTT	CASSLVQGITEAFF	NA	14	NA	TRBJ1-1	TRBV7-2
TGCGCCAGCAGCTTCGCGAATAAGCCCTACGAGCAGTACTTC	CASSFANKPYEQYF	NA	14	NA	TRBJ2-7	TRBV4-1
TGCAGTGCGAGCCGGGACCAGTCCTCAAACATTCAGTACTTC	CSASRDQSSNIQYF	NA	14	NA	TRBJ2-4	TRBV20-1
TGTGCCAGCAGTTACTCCCCAGCGGGAGGGTACAATGAGCAGTTCTTC	CASSYSPAGGYNEQFF	TRBD2	16	once	TRBJ2-1	TRBV6-5
TGCAGTGTCCCAGGGGACACCGGGGAGCTGTTTTTT	CSVPGDTGELFF	NA	12	few	TRBJ2-2	TRBV20-1
TGCAGTGCTACGACAGGGGGGCTTAACACTGAAGCTTTCTTT	CSATTGGLNTEAFF	TRBD1	14	NA	TRBJ1-1	TRBV20-1
TGCAGTGCACGGGACAGGGTTCTTTCCTACGAGCAGTACTTC	CSARDRVLSYEQYF	TRBD1	14	once	TRBJ2-7	TRBV20-1
TGTGCCAGCAGACTCTTGGCAGGGAGCAATCAGCCCCAGCATTTT	CASRLLAGSNQPQHF	NA	15	NA	TRBJ1-5	TRBV6-1
TGTGCCAGCAGTAGCAAACTAGCGGGAGACACCGGGGAGCTGTTTTTT	CASSSKLAGDTGELFF	TRBD2	16	NA	TRBJ2-2	TRBV27
TGTGCCAGCAGACGGACAGGGAGGGCAGATACGCAGTATTTT	CASRRTGRADTQYF	NA	14	few	TRBJ2-3	TRBV2
TGTGCCACCAGTGATCCCCGGGGACATCTGAGGGAGACCCAGTACTTC	CATSDPRGHLRETQYF	NA	16	NA	TRBJ2-5	TRBV24-1